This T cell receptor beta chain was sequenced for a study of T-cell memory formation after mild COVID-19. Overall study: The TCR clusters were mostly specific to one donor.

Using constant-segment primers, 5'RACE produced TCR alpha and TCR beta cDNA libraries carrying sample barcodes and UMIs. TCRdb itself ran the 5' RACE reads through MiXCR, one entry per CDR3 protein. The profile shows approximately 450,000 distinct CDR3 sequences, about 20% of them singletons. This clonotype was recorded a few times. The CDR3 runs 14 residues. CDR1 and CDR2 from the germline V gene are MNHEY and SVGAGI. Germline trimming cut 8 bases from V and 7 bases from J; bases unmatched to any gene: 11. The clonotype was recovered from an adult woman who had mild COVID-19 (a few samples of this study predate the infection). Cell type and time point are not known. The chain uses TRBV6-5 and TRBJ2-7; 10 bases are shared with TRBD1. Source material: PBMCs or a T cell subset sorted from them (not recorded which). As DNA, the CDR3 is TGTGCCAGCGGACCGGACAGGGGGTTCCGGGAGCAGTACTTC. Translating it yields CASGPDRGFREQYF.